The present T cell receptor (beta chain) was sequenced within a study of blood T cell repertoires in COVID-19. In the authors' methods: Estimation of nucleated cell counts was performed using reference gene primer amplification. The data were produced by immunoSEQ multiplex PCR, yet TCRdb's version contains in-frame clones alone and is incomplete. The D gene and trimming were derived from the DNA, and the V and J assignments and clone size from that table. The sample records around 150,000 clones, 70% to 80% being singletons. The CDR3 runs to 15 residues. Germline CDR1 is SGDLS and CDR2 is YYNGEE. Trimming took 2 bases from V and 0 from J, leaving 9 bases between them.

J is TRBJ2-1 and V is TRBV9; D perhaps matches TRBD2 (6 bases). This sequence was found in a man aged 60-69 years with acute or convalescent COVID-19. Sequencing was performed on peripheral blood. The CDR3 DNA reads as TGTGCCAGCAGCGTTAGCGGTAGCTCCTACAATGAGCAGTTCTTC. Protein: CASSVSGSSYNEQFF.